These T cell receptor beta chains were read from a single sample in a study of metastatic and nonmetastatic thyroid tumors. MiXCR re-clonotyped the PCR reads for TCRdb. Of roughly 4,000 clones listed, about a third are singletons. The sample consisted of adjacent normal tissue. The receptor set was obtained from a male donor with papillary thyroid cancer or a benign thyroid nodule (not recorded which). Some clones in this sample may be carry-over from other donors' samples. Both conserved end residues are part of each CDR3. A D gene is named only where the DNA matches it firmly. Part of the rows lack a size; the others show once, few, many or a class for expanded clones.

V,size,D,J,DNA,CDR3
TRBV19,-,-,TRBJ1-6,TGTGCCAGTAGTCCCCAGGACAGAGACTTTTCACCCCTCCACTTT,CASSPQDRDFSPLHF
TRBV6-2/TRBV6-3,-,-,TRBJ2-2,TGTGCCAGTCGTGACTGCGAGCTTTTTTTT,CASRDCELFF
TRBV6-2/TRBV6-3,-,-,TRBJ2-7,TGTGCCAGCAGTTACGCAGAATCCTACGAGCAGTACTTC,CASSYAESYEQYF
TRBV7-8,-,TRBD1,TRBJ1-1,TGTGCCAGCAGCTCCCTCGGGGACAGGGGGCGTGAGACTGAAGCTTTCTTT,CASSSLGDRGRETEAFF
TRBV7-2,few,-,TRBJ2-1,TGTGCCAGCAGCTCGGACGCGGATCAGTTCTTC,CASSSDADQFF
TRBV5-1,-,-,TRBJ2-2,TGCGCCAGCACCATGCAGAGAGACAACACCGGGGAGCTGTTTTTT,CASTMQRDNTGELFF
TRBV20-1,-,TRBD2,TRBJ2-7,TGCAGTGCCACCGGACTAGCGGGACCCTACGAGCAGTACTTC,CSATGLAGPYEQYF
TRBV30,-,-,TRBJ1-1,TGTGCCTGGAGTGTGAAGGGGAACACTGAAGCTTTCTTT,CAWSVKGNTEAFF
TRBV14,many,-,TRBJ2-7,TGTGCCAGCAGCCAATTCAAGGTCTCCTACGAGCAGTACTTT,CASSQFKVSYEQYF
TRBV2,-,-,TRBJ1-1,TGTGCCAGCAGTGAGAACAGGGCTGATATTGCTTTCTTT,CASSENRADIAFF
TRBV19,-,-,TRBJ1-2,TGTGCCATTATCAGAACCCAGGGGTACAACTATGGCTACACCTTC,CAIIRTQGYNYGYTF
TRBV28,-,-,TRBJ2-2,TGTGCCAGCAGCCCCTCCGCAGGGCGAAACACCGGGGAGCTGTTTTTT,CASSPSAGRNTGELFF
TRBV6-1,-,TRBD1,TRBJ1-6,TGTGCCAGCAGCAATCCCGGGACAGTGGGCAATTCACCCCTCCACTTT,CASSNPGTVGNSPLHF
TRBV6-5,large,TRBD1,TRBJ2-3,TGTGCCAGCAGTTACTCCGGGACAGAACAGTATTTT,CASSYSGTEQYF
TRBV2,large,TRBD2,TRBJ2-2,TGTGCCAGCAGTACGGGACTAGAGAACACCGGGGAGCTGTTTTTT,CASSTGLENTGELFF
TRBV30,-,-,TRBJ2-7,TGTGCCGGGAGCAGGGCCTCTGAAGAGCAGTACTTC,CAGSRASEEQYF
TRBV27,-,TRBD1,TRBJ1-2,TGTGCCAGCAGTTTATCGGACAGGGTAGGCTACACCTTC,CASSLSDRVGYTF
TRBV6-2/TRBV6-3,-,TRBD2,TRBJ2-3,TGTGCCAGCAGTCACACATCGGGAGGGCTCAGCACAGATACGCAGTATTTT,CASSHTSGGLSTDTQYF
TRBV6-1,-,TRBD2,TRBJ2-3,TGTGCCAGCTCGGTGACGGGGGGTTATACGCAGTATTTT,CASSVTGGYTQYF
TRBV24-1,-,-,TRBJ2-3,TGTGCCACCGGGCGGGGCACAGATACGCAGTATTTT,CATGRGTDTQYF
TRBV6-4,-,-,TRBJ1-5,TGTGCCAGCAGTGTAGGGACCGGGCAGCCCCAGCATTTT,CASSVGTGQPQHF
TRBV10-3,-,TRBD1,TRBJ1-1,TGTGGGTGGTGCGCGCTAGGGGACAGTTGGAACACTGAAGCTTTCTTT,CGWCALGDSWNTEAFF
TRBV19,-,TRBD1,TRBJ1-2,TGTGCCACGGACAGGTGGGAGGGTGGCTACACCTTC,CATDRWEGGYTF
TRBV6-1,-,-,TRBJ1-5,TGTGCCAGCAGCCGCGGACAGAGCAATCAGCCCCAGCATTTT,CASSRGQSNQPQHF
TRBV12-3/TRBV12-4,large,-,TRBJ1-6,TGTGCCAGCAGTTTAACGCCGTTTGGGAATTCACCCCTCCACTTT,CASSLTPFGNSPLHF
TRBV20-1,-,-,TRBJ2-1,TGCAGTGCTAGCCCTAGGTTGGATGAGCAGTTCTTC,CSASPRLDEQFF
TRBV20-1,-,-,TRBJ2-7,TGCAGTGCTAGAGCAAGGGACGCCTACGAGCAGTACTTC,CSARARDAYEQYF
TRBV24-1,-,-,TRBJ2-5,TGTGCCACCAGTGAGGAAGGACCGAACCAAGAGACCCAGTACTTC,CATSEEGPNQETQYF
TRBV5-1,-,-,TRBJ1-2,TGCGCCAGCAGCTTGGCTGCCGGGGGGAATTATGGCTACACCTTC,CASSLAAGGNYGYTF